The source of this T cell receptor beta chain is a study of Graves' ophthalmopathy and Graves' hyperthyroidism. At the level of the study: Ahead of any treatment, peripheral blood was obtained at the initial diagnosis.

From RNA, the CDR3 regions of TCR beta chains were amplified and sequenced. HTBI primers primed a first-round RT-PCR, and a second-round multiplex PCR followed. TCRdb reanalysed the multiplex PCR reads using MiXCR and keeps one entry per CDR3 protein. The table lists about 480,000 distinct CDR3 sequences, approximately 14% of them singletons. This clonotype was recorded many times. Its antigen is still unknown. General observations from the study: Ophthalmopathy progression was predicted by the model at less than 71% sensitivity and 72% to 75% specificity.

No donor had other autoimmune disease, uncontrolled infection, pregnancy or lactation. Serum thyroxine and TRAb, along with clinical symptoms, thyroid ultrasound and orbital computed tomography, were what diagnosis relied on. CDR3 size: 15 residues. Germline assignment: CDR1 MDHEN and CDR2 SYDVKM. V trimming: 3 bases; J trimming: 5 bases; junction bases outside the gene matches: 6. This receptor was taken from a woman aged 25-40 years with Graves' ophthalmopathy. Sequencing used blood. The chain uses TRBV28 and TRBJ1-2, with 10 positions matching TRBD1. CDR3 in amino acids: CASSFAGTGDYGYTF. The CDR3 DNA is TGTGCCAGCAGTTTCGCCGGGACAGGGGATTATGGCTACACCTTC.